This passage covers 25 T cell receptor beta chains from one sample sequenced in a study of blood T cell repertoires in COVID-19 (TCRdb year 2020). The library was generated by the immunoSEQ multiplex PCR assay. TCRdb provides this immuneACCESS table in a form limited to in-frame rearrangements. Some clones are lacking; in checked studies, under half of them reflect an unresolved V gene, and why the rest are absent is not known. The sample table holds about 83,000 clones, of which around 86% were seen once. 8% of the sample lies in the top ten. The sample was peripheral blood. The receptors originated from a man in his forties or fifties with active COVID-19.

This chain uses TRBV19 with TRBJ1-2, with 7 bases matching TRBD1. The CDR3 length is 13 residues. V lost 2 bases and J lost 8; bases outside the gene matches: 5. The germline V gene has CDR1 LNHDA and CDR2 SQIVND (reference sequence). The CDR3 region has the DNA TGTGCCAGTAGTATACGACAGGGCAGAGGCTACACCTTC. Protein: CASSIRQGRGYTF.

The chain couples TRBV9 to TRBJ1-5; D gene uncertain. V was cut by 0 bases and J by 2 bases, with 9 bases left in between. Germline V gives CDR1 SGDLS, CDR2 YYNGEE. CDR3 length: 15 residues. The CDR3 spells CASSVGIARNQPQHF. CDR3 bases: TGTGCCAGCAGCGTAGGGATAGCGCGCAATCAGCCCCAGCATTTT.

The V and J genes are TRBV9 and TRBJ1-2; TRBD1 matches at 7 bases. V gave up 6 bases and J gave up 7 bases; unmatched junction bases: 6. The CDR3 runs 12 residues. Per the germline V gene, CDR1 is SGDLS and CDR2 is YYNGEE. CDR3 nucleotide sequence: TGTGCCAGCACCCGGGAGGGGGCTGGCTACACCTTC. Translated: CASTREGAGYTF.

V gene TRBV5-1 combines with J gene TRBJ1-2, with D unclear. V was trimmed by 4 bases and J by 8 bases, leaving 18 bases between them. The germline V gene has CDR1 SGHRS and CDR2 YFSETQ. The CDR3 totals 14 residues. This CDR3 is CASSQEAGPWGYTF. As DNA, the CDR3 is TGCGCCAGCAGCCAGGAAGCAGGTCCGTGGGGCTACACCTTC.

This chain uses TRBV2 with TRBJ2-1; 7 bases agree with TRBD2. The germline gives CDR1 SNHLY, CDR2 FYNNEI. There are 14 residues in the CDR3. V trimming: 6 bases; J trimming: 8 bases; junction bases outside the gene matches: 10. The CDR3 loop is CASRRRRERYEQFF. CDR3 coding DNA: TGTGCCAGCAGGCGGCGGCGGGAGAGGTATGAGCAGTTCTTC.

This clone came up once. V is TRBV6-1 and J is TRBJ1-2, with 10 bases fitting TRBD1. The J segment lost 3 bases and the V segment lost 2 bases, leaving 6 bases of the junction unmatched. The CDR3 covers 16 residues. Germline V gives CDR1 MNHNS, CDR2 SASEGT. Here the CDR3 reads CASSEPSTGGHYGYTF. The CDR3 DNA reads as TGTGCCAGCAGTGAACCCTCGACAGGGGGCCACTATGGCTACACCTTC.

The rearrangement links TRBV3-1 (or the pseudogene TRBV3-2) to TRBJ2-1; TRBD1 is a possible D gene (5 bases). With 5 bases removed from V and 3 bases from J, the gap between germline ends came to 20 bases. Per germline, CDR1 LGHDT and CDR2 YNNKEL (reference sequence). This CDR3 spans 17 amino acids. The chain's CDR3 is CASSSGDRPDRYNEQFF. CDR3 bases: TGTGCCAGCAGCTCAGGTGACAGACCTGACCGCTACAATGAGCAGTTCTTC.

The chain couples TRBV27 to TRBJ1-1; no reliable D call. Germline V gene sequence: CDR1 MNHEY, CDR2 SMNVEV (reference sequence). V lost 4 bases to trimming and J lost 0 bases, with 15 bases between them. There are 16 residues in the CDR3. The CDR3 reads CASSSLGGAMNTEAFF. The CDR3 coding sequence is TGTGCCAGCAGTTCGCTTGGTGGAGCTATGAACACTGAAGCTTTCTTT.

This clone appeared once. The V call is TRBV12-3 or TRBV12-4, the J call TRBJ2-2; TRBD2 might be the D (5 bases). Trimming removed 5 bases at V and 7 bases at J, with 8 bases between. CDR3 size: 12 residues. CDR3 nucleotides: TGTGCCAGCAGTCCGGGGAGCGGGGAGCTGTTTTTT. Translated, it gives CASSPGSGELFF.

The chain has TRBV27 and TRBJ2-2, with 7 nucleotides matching TRBD1. The germline CDR1 and CDR2 sequences are MNHEY and SMNVEV (reference sequence). Trimming cost V 5 bases and J 3 bases; bases outside gene matches: 6. This CDR3 is 15 amino acids long. CDR3: CASSPNRGYTGELFF. DNA for the CDR3: TGTGCCAGCAGTCCCAACAGGGGATACACCGGGGAGCTGTTTTTT.

The chain has TRBV12-3 or TRBV12-4 and TRBJ2-3; no clear D gene. This CDR3 region has 11 residues. The V and J ends lost 7 bases and 9 bases respectively, with 11 bases between them. CDR3 loop: CASTYLNTQYF. The CDR3 DNA is TGTGCCAGCACCTATTTGAACACGCAGTATTTT.

There are a few counts of this clone. The chain combines TRBV4-3 with TRBJ1-6; 8 positions match TRBD1. The CDR3 has 15 amino acids. Trimming at V came to 1 base and at J to 10 bases, leaving 6 bases not matched to a gene. Per germline, CDR1 LGHNA and CDR2 YSLEER. The CDR3 loop is CASSQADRAGSPLHF. As DNA, the CDR3 is TGCGCCAGCAGCCAAGCGGACAGGGCTGGGTCACCCCTCCACTTT.

The rearrangement joins TRBV7-2 to TRBJ2-7; a possible D gene is TRBD1 (6 bases). The CDR3 covers 15 residues. Germline loops: CDR1 SGHTA, CDR2 FQGNSA. Deletions cut 1 base from V and 0 bases from J, with 10 bases between. The DNA for the CDR3 is TGTGCCAGCAGCTTAGTGGGACATCCCTCCTACGAGCAGTACTTC. This encodes CASSLVGHPSYEQYF.

J is TRBJ2-7 and V is TRBV27, with 11 bases aligning to TRBD2. The CDR3 is 16 amino acids. Trimming removed 5 bases from V and 0 bases from J; junction bases left unmatched: 6. Looked up from germline, CDR1 is MNHEY and CDR2 is SMNVEV (reference sequence). The chain's CDR3 is CASSEKGLADSYEQYF. The CDR3 DNA reads as TGTGCCAGCAGTGAGAAGGGACTAGCGGACTCCTACGAGCAGTACTTC.

The CDR3 loop is CASLREAIDVEPQHF. The CDR3 DNA is TGTGCCAGCCTGCGGGAGGCCATCGATGTGGAGCCCCAGCATTTT. This chain links TRBV28 with TRBJ1-5; D call uncertain. V was pared by 8 bases and J by 8 bases, with 22 bases between. Germline loops: CDR1 MDHEN, CDR2 SYDVKM. The CDR3 is made up of 15 amino acids. Variable domain in full (rest from reference TRBV28 and TRBJ1-5): DVKVTQSSRYLVKRTGEKVFLECVQDMDHENMFWYRQDPGLGLRLIYFSYDVKMKEKGDIPEGYSVSREKKERFSLILESASTNQTSMYLCASLREAIDVEPQHFGDGTRLSIL.

This clone came up once. This chain links TRBV28 with TRBJ1-5; 10 bases map to TRBD1. Unmatched junction bases numbered 10, after V lost 5 bases and J lost 6 bases. Germline lookup yields CDR1 MDHEN and CDR2 SYDVKM. This CDR3 spans 16 amino acids. CDR3 coding DNA: TGTGCCAGCAGTCCCCGGTCCGGGACAGGGGTTCAGCCCCAGCATTTT. This sequence encodes CASSPRSGTGVQPQHF. The full variable domain, with the rest looked up from reference TRBV28 and TRBJ1-5, is DVKVTQSSRYLVKRTGEKVFLECVQDMDHENMFWYRQDPGLGLRLIYFSYDVKMKEKGDIPEGYSVSREKKERFSLILESASTNQTSMYLCASSPRSGTGVQPQHFGDGTRLSIL.

The chain recombines TRBV13 with TRBJ2-3, with 11 positions matching TRBD2. There are 16 residues in the CDR3. Germline CDR1 is PRHDT and CDR2 is FYEKMQ (reference sequence). With V trimmed by 4 bases and J by 6 bases, 9 bases remained unmatched. The CDR3: CASSSDSGGAADTQYF. The CDR3 coding sequence is TGTGCCAGCAGCTCGGATAGCGGGGGGGCTGCTGATACGCAGTATTTT.

The CDR3, as DNA: TGTGCCAGCAGCCACATGGGACTAGCGGTCCAAGAGACCCAGTACTTC. It codes for CASSHMGLAVQETQYF. The rearrangement joins TRBV5-4 to TRBJ2-5, with 11 bases fitting TRBD2. The V segment lost 4 bases and the J segment 1 base; nucleotides outside the gene matches: 6. The CDR3 covers 16 residues. Germline assignment: CDR1 SGHNT and CDR2 YYREEE (reference sequence). The variable domain in full, with the rest retrieved from reference TRBV5-4 and TRBJ2-5, is ETGVTQSPTHLIKTRGQQVTLRCSSQSGHNTVSWYQQALGQGPQFIFQYYREEENGRGNFPPRFSGLQFPNYSSELNVNALELDDSALYLCASSHMGLAVQETQYFGPGTRLLVL.

The chain joins TRBV9 to TRBJ1-3, with TRBD1 matching 7 bases. This CDR3 has 15 residues. The germline V gene encodes CDR1 SGDLS and CDR2 YYNGEE. V trimming: 3 bases; J trimming: 6 bases; junction bases outside the gene matches: 9. CDR3 sequence (DNA): TGTGCCAGCAGCGCGGGAACAGGGGTCCAAAACACCATATATTTT. The encoded protein is CASSAGTGVQNTIYF.

The chain carries TRBV6-4 and TRBJ1-2, with D possibly being TRBD1 (5 bases). V was pared by 6 bases and J by 5 bases, with 13 bases between. This CDR3 is 13 amino acids long. Per germline, CDR1 MRHNA and CDR2 SNTAGT. CDR3 sequence reads: CASSLGPGYGYTF. CDR3 bases: TGTGCCAGCAGCCTGGGGCCGGGTTATGGCTACACCTTC.

The chain employs TRBV6-2 or TRBV6-3 and TRBJ2-1; 10 nucleotides match TRBD1. The CDR3 extends over 15 amino acids. CDR1 and CDR2 (germline): MNHEY, SVGEGT. V shed 5 bases and J 9 bases; nucleotides not matched to a gene: 10. The CDR3 region is CASSLGTGEFSEQFF. CDR3 DNA: TGTGCCAGCAGTCTTGGGACAGGGGAATTCAGTGAGCAGTTCTTC.

This clone appeared once. This sequence joins TRBV6-2 or TRBV6-3 and TRBJ1-4, with D hard to call. The CDR3 is made up of 12 amino acids. V was cut by 5 bases and J by 4 bases, with 5 bases left in between. Looked up from germline, CDR1 is MNHEY and CDR2 is SVGEGT. Written as DNA, the CDR3 is TGTGCCAGCAGTCAGAATAATGAAAAACTGTTTTTT. Its protein product is CASSQNNEKLFF.

V gene TRBV28 combines with J gene TRBJ1-6; D not certain. V lost 4 bases and J lost 7, with 14 bases in between. CDR1 and CDR2 from the germline V gene are MDHEN and SYDVKM. CDR3 size: 15 residues. The CDR3 region is CASSSAAGLNSPLHF. The CDR3 bases are TGTGCCAGCAGTTCAGCGGCGGGGTTAAATTCACCCCTCCACTTT.

This chain links TRBV27 with TRBJ2-7, with D maybe TRBD1 (5 bases). This CDR3 comprises 15 residues. Germline CDR1 is MNHEY and CDR2 is SMNVEV (reference sequence). Trimming cost V 3 bases and J 0 bases, with 12 bases left between them. Here the CDR3 DNA reads TGTGCCAGCAGTTTGGGGCCATCGAGCTCCTACGAGCAGTACTTC. Its protein product is CASSLGPSSSYEQYF.

The chain carries TRBV4-3 and TRBJ2-2; TRBD1 is a possible D gene (5 bases). The germline V gene encodes CDR1 LGHNA and CDR2 YSLEER. CDR3 size: 18 residues. V was pared by 0 bases and J by 1 base, with 15 bases between. CDR3 residues: CASSQELQAALNTGELFF. In DNA form, the CDR3 reads TGCGCCAGCAGCCAAGAGCTACAGGCTGCCCTGAACACCGGGGAGCTGTTTTTT.